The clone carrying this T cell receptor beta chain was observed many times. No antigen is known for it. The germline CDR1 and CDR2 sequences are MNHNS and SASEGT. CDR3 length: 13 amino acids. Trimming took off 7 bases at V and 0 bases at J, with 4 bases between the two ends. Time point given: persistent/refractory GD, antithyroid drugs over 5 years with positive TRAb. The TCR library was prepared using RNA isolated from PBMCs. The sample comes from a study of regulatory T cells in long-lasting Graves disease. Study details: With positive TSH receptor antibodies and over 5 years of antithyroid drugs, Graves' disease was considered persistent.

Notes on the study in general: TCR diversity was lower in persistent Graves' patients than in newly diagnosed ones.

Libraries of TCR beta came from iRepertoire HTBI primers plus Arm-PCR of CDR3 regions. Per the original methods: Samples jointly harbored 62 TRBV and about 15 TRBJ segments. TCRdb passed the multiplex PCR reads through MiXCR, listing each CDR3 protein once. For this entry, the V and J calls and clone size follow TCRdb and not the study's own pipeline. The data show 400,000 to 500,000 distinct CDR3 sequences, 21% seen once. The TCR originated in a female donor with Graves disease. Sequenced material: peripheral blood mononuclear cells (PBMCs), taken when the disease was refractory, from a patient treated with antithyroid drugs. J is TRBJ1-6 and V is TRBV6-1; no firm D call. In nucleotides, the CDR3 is TGTGCCAGCACCAACTCCTATAATTCACCCCTCCACTTT. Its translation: CASTNSYNSPLHF.